This T cell receptor beta chain was sequenced for a study of T cell responses to AZD1222 COVID-19 vaccine. In the study overall: The analysis combined second doses at about 4 or about 12 weeks.

Remarks on this clone: Its antigen is currently unknown.

The table came from immunoSEQ multiplex PCR; TCRdb's copy has only in-frame clones and leaves some out. The repertoire holds some 130,000 clones, with roughly 90% as singletons. Study-wide points: Most donors were white British and more were female, and clonal diversity was possibly underestimated. Variant regions that are unmutated are reportedly the target of nearly half of spike-specific TCRs. Spike-specific TCR breadth and depth went up after people got two AZD1222 doses.

The J segment lost 0 bases and the V segment lost 6 bases, leaving 14 bases of the junction unmatched. The CDR3 covers 17 residues. Germline assignment: CDR1 WSHSY and CDR2 SAAADI. The chain recombines TRBV10-2 with TRBJ2-7; TRBD1 agrees at 7 bases. The material sequenced was peripheral blood, taken on day 0 of AZD1222 vaccination. This clonotype was obtained from an adult in good health. CDR3 loop: CASRTALTGYLSYEQYF. CDR3 DNA sequence: TGCGCCAGCAGAACCGCCCTGACAGGGTACCTCTCCTACGAGCAGTACTTC.